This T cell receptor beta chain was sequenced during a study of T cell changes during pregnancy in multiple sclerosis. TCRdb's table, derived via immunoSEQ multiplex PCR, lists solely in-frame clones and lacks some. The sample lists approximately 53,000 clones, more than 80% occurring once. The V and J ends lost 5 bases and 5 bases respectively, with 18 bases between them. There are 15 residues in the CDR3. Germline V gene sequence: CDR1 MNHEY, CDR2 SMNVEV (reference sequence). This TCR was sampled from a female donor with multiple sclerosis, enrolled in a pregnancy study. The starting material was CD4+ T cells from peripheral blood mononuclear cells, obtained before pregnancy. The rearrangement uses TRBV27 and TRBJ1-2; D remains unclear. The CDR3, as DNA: TGTGCCAGCAGTCCCGCGGGATCTCGGTGGTATGGCTACACCTTC. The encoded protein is CASSPAGSRWYGYTF.